The 26 T cell receptor beta chains listed next were all sequenced from one sample in a study of blood T cell repertoires in COVID-19. Sequencing was performed with immunoSEQ multiplex PCR; in TCRdb, only in-frame clones are kept and a portion is missing. This table has about 330,000 clones, 83% appearing once. The specimen sequenced was peripheral blood. Receptor source: a woman between 50 and 59 years old with acute or convalescent COVID-19.

This clone showed up just once. This chain links TRBV18 with TRBJ2-3; 8 positions agree with TRBD1. V was clipped by 3 bases and J by 4 bases; unmatched bases: 9. The CDR3 runs 16 residues. The germline V gene encodes CDR1 KGHSH and CDR2 LQKENI. The CDR3 nucleotides read TGTGCCAGCTCACCCGCACAGGGGGAGGTGGCAGATACGCAGTATTTT. Its protein product is CASSPAQGEVADTQYF.

This sequence joins TRBV7-9 and TRBJ2-7, with D possibly matching TRBD2 (5 bases). Germline V gene lookup returns CDR1 SEHNR and CDR2 FQNEAQ (reference sequence). CDR3 size: 11 residues. The V end lost 2 bases, the J end lost 7 bases, and 6 bases lay between the germline ends. The CDR3 reads CASSLWEEQYF. The CDR3 nucleotides are TGTGCCAGCAGCTTATGGGAGGAGCAGTACTTC.

This clone turned up a few times. This chain connects TRBV2 to TRBJ2-1; TRBD2 matches at 14 bases. V was clipped by 4 bases and J by 8 bases; unmatched bases: 4. Germline lookup yields CDR1 SNHLY and CDR2 FYNNEI. The CDR3 spans 15 residues. For the CDR3, the DNA is TGTGCCAGCAGTGTGGGACTAGCGGGAGTGGATGAGCAGTTCTTC. Its protein is CASSVGLAGVDEQFF.

The genes are TRBV7-9 and TRBJ1-4; perhaps TRBD1 as D (5 bases). Germline V gene lookup returns CDR1 SEHNR and CDR2 FQNEAQ (reference sequence). CDR3 length: 14 amino acids. Trimming took off 5 bases at V and 6 bases at J, with 13 bases between the two ends. This CDR3 is CASSPGTGDEKLFF. Written as DNA, the CDR3 is TGTGCCAGCAGCCCCGGGACGGGGGATGAAAAACTGTTTTTT. The complete variable domain, with remaining parts taken from reference TRBV7-9 and TRBJ1-4, reads DTGVSQNPRHKITKRGQNVTFRCDPISEHNRLYWYRQTLGQGPEFLTYFQNEAQLEKSRLLSDRFSAERPKGSFSTLEIQRTEQGDSAMYLCASSPGTGDEKLFFGSGTQLSVL.

This clone was picked up one time. This chain links TRBV19 with TRBJ1-1, with D possibly being TRBD1 (6 bases). Between the trimmed V and J ends, which lost 6 bases and 6 bases, there was a span of 20 bases. The CDR3 is 15 amino acids. The germline V gene has CDR1 LNHDA and CDR2 SQIVND (reference sequence). In DNA form, the CDR3 reads TGTGCCAGTAGCGACCAACAGGGAGGGGGATCTGAAGCTTTCTTT. Its translation is CASSDQQGGGSEAFF.

The chain carries TRBV6-5 and TRBJ1-6; 8 bases map to TRBD1. V dropped 8 bases and J dropped 2; count of bases not matched to a gene: 5. The germline V gene encodes CDR1 MNHEY and CDR2 SVGAGI. CDR3 length: 15 amino acids. The CDR3 region has the DNA TGTGCCAGCTGGACAGGGTGGCCCTATAATTCACCCCTCCACTTT. Its protein is CASWTGWPYNSPLHF.

The rearrangement joins TRBV19 to TRBJ1-1, with TRBD1 matching over 9 bases. The CDR3 contains 17 residues. The germline V gene encodes CDR1 LNHDA and CDR2 SQIVND (reference sequence). The V and J ends lost 5 bases and 1 base, in that order; junction bases with no gene match: 11. As DNA, the CDR3 is TGTGCCAGTAGTCCCTTGGGGACAGGGCACGCGAACACTGAAGCTTTCTTT. Residues: CASSPLGTGHANTEAFF.

The chain joins TRBV7-2 to TRBJ1-1; no firm D call. The CDR3 consists of 15 residues. Trimming shortened V by 2 bases and J by 7 bases, and 17 bases separated the two germline ends. Germline CDR1 is SGHTA and CDR2 is FQGNSA. CDR3 sequence: CASSLSGEMRVEAFF. The DNA of the CDR3 is TGTGCCAGCAGCTTAAGCGGGGAGATGCGAGTTGAAGCTTTCTTT.

V is TRBV4-1 and J is TRBJ2-3, with TRBD1 matching 10 bases. The CDR3 contains 15 residues. J was trimmed by 3 bases and V by 3 bases; bases with no gene match: 3. Germline CDR1 reads MGHRA; CDR2 reads YSYEKL. The CDR3 reads CASSQPGQGTDTQYF. DNA for the CDR3: TGCGCCAGCAGCCAGCCGGGACAGGGGACAGATACGCAGTATTTT.

The V and J genes are TRBV10-1 and TRBJ2-7; D possibly corresponds to TRBD2 (6 bases). V lost 4 bases, J lost 7 bases, and 8 bases lay in between. The CDR3 runs 11 residues. Germline CDR1 WNHNN, CDR2 SYGVQD (reference sequence). The CDR3 here is CASSVRGEQYV. The CDR3, as DNA: TGCGCCAGCAGTGTCCGGGGGGAGCAGTACGTC.

The rearrangement links TRBV9 to TRBJ1-5; D perhaps matches TRBD1 (6 bases). From germline, CDR1 is SGDLS and CDR2 YYNGEE. The CDR3 totals 15 residues. V lost 4 bases, J lost 1 base, and 12 bases lay in between. CDR3 in amino acids: CASSPSGTSNQPQHF. The CDR3 region has the DNA TGTGCCAGCAGCCCTAGCGGGACAAGCAATCAGCCCCAGCATTTT.

The chain carries TRBV4-1 and TRBJ1-5; 7 bases align to TRBD1. This CDR3 spans 18 amino acids. V was clipped by 1 base and J by 1 base; unmatched bases: 10. Germline-derived CDR1 and CDR2 are MGHRA and YSYEKL. The CDR3 here is CASSQVLSRGKSNQPQHF. The CDR3 nucleotides are TGCGCCAGCAGCCAAGTCCTGTCCAGGGGGAAAAGCAATCAGCCCCAGCATTTT.

V and J are TRBV6-5 and TRBJ1-6; D unclear. The CDR3 length is 12 residues. Per the germline V gene, CDR1 is MNHEY and CDR2 is SVGAGI. V was pared by 4 bases and J by 9 bases, with 7 bases between. CDR3 coding DNA: TGTGCCAGCAGTTCCATTTTTTCACCCCTCCACTTT. This translates into CASSSIFSPLHF.

With respect to this clone: At one boundary the junction diverges from the germline segment, which might be a read error. The genes are TRBV29-1 and TRBJ1-1; no firm D call. The CDR3 loop spans 11 amino acids. CDR1 SQVTM and CDR2 ANQGSEA come from the germline V gene. The CDR3 loop reads CSVEDPSSAVF. Written as DNA, the CDR3 is TGCAGCGTTGAAGACCCCTCGTCAGCGGTCTTT.

The rearrangement links TRBV24-1 to TRBJ2-4, with D tentatively TRBD1 (5 bases). The length of the CDR3 is 18 residues. V lost 4 bases and J lost 0, with 18 bases in between. Germline V gene sequence: CDR1 KGHDR, CDR2 SFDVKD. The CDR3 coding sequence is TGTGCCACCAGTGACCCAGGACAAAATATACTAGCCAAAAACATTCAGTACTTC. This sequence encodes CATSDPGQNILAKNIQYF.

The V and J genes are TRBV30 and TRBJ1-5; 8 bases are a match to TRBD1. The CDR3 covers 14 residues. The germline V gene has CDR1 GTSNPN and CDR2 SVGIG (reference sequence). J lost 1 base, V lost 5 bases, and 4 bases had no gene match. CDR3 nucleotides: TGTGCCTGGGGGCGGACAGGGAGCAATCAGCCCCAGCATTTT. It translates to CAWGRTGSNQPQHF. The full variable domain, completed using reference TRBV30 and TRBJ1-5, is SQTIHQWPATLVQPVGSPLSLECTVEGTSNPNLYWYRQAAGRGLQLLFYSVGIGQISSEVPQNLSASRPQDRQFILSSKKLLLSDSGFYLCAWGRTGSNQPQHFGDGTRLSIL.

The chain recombines TRBV10-3 with TRBJ1-3; 7 bases match TRBD1. CDR1 ENHRY and CDR2 SYGVKD come from the germline V gene. The ends lost 6 bases at V and 4 bases at J; junction bases unmatched: 6. The CDR3 contains 14 residues. The DNA for the CDR3 is TGTGCCATCAGGGGGACAGACAGCGGAAACACCATATATTTT. Translating gives CAIRGTDSGNTIYF.

The chain carries TRBV7-2 and TRBJ1-5; D possibly corresponds to TRBD1 (6 bases). This CDR3 spans 16 amino acids. Germline V lookup: CDR1 SGHTA, CDR2 FQGNSA. V lost 1 base to trimming and J lost 2 bases, with 12 bases between them. CDR3 in amino acids: CASSLGWSGGNQPQHF. The CDR3 coding sequence is TGTGCCAGCAGCTTAGGTTGGTCAGGGGGCAATCAGCCCCAGCATTTT.

This clone occurred a few times. DNA for the CDR3: TGTGCCAGCAGCCTAAGTAGGTGGCAGGGCAAGGGCACCGGGGAGCTGTTTTTT. It translates to CASSLSRWQGKGTGELFF. This chain uses TRBV9 with TRBJ2-2; a possible D gene is TRBD1 (5 bases). This CDR3 region has 18 residues. Germline CDR1 is SGDLS and CDR2 is YYNGEE. Trimming left V 4 bases short and J 4 bases short, with 23 bases between.

The chain employs TRBV19 and TRBJ1-2; a weak D match, TRBD1 (6 bases). Germline V CDR1 and CDR2: LNHDA, SQIVND (reference sequence). Deletions cut 10 bases from V and 2 bases from J, with 17 bases between. The CDR3 extends over 14 amino acids. The CDR3 nucleotides are TGTGCCACTACCAGGACAGCCAGCAACTATGGCTACACCTTC. Encoded protein: CATTRTASNYGYTF.

The chain recombines TRBV19 with TRBJ1-1; D is uncertain. The germline V gene encodes CDR1 LNHDA and CDR2 SQIVND (reference sequence). The length of the CDR3 is 13 residues. Trimming pared 4 bases from V and 0 bases from J, leaving 6 bases between. The CDR3 loop reads CASSTQVNTEAFF. The CDR3 DNA reads as TGTGCCAGTAGTACCCAGGTGAACACTGAAGCTTTCTTT.

The rearrangement joins TRBV6-5 to TRBJ1-4, with TRBD1 matching 7 bases. J was trimmed by 2 bases and V by 6 bases; bases with no gene match: 3. The CDR3 contains 14 residues. Germline CDR1 reads MNHEY; CDR2 reads SVGAGI. The DNA of the CDR3 is TGTGCCAGCAGGGAGGGGGCGACTAATGAAAAACTGTTTTTT. Translating gives CASREGATNEKLFF.

This clone was seen a handful of times. The V gene is TRBV5-1, the J gene TRBJ2-7; 7 nucleotides agree with TRBD1. V was pared by 0 bases and J by 3 bases, with 3 bases of the junction left unmatched. CDR3 length: 14 residues. The germline V gene has CDR1 SGHRS and CDR2 YFSETQ. For the CDR3, the DNA is TGCGCCAGCAGCTTGGGACAGGGAGACTACGAGCAGTACGTC. It translates to CASSLGQGDYEQYV.

The chain couples TRBV5-4 to TRBJ1-4; no firm D call. Trimming took off 4 bases at V and 0 bases at J, with 7 bases between the two ends. This CDR3 has 14 residues. Per germline, CDR1 SGHNT and CDR2 YYREEE (reference sequence). This CDR3 is CASSLRSTNEKLFF. The CDR3 coding sequence is TGTGCCAGCAGCCTGAGGTCAACTAATGAAAAACTGTTTTTT.

This chain connects TRBV13 to TRBJ1-2, with TRBD1 matching over 8 bases. Germline V gene sequence: CDR1 PRHDT, CDR2 FYEKMQ (reference sequence). This CDR3 contains 14 residues. V shed 2 bases, J shed 8 bases, and the junction held 7 bases outside the gene matches. The CDR3 region has the DNA TGTGCCAGCAGCTTACAGGGGGCGACGATAGGCTACACCTTC. It encodes CASSLQGATIGYTF.

The chain combines TRBV3-1 (or the pseudogene TRBV3-2) with TRBJ2-5; TRBD2 agrees at 11 bases. The trim removed 7 bases at V and 4 bases at J, leaving 5 bases unmatched. The CDR3 extends over 14 amino acids. CDR1 and CDR2 (germline): LGHDT, YNNKEL (reference sequence). CDR3 protein: CASTLAGEAETQYF. The CDR3 nucleotides read TGTGCCAGCACACTAGCGGGGGAGGCAGAGACCCAGTACTTC.